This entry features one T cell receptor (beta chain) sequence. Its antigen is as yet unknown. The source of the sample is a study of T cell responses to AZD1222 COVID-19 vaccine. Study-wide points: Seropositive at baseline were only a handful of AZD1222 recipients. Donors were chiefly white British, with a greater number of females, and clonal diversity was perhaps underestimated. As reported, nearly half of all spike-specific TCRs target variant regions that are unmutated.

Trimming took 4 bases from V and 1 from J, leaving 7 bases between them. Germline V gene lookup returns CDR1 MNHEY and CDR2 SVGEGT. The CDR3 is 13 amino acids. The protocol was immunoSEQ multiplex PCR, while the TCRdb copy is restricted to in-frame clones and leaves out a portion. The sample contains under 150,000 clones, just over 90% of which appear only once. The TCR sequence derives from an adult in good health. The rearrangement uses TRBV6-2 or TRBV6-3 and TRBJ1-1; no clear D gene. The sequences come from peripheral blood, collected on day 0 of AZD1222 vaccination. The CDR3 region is CASSWNGNTEAFF. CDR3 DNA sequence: TGTGCCAGCAGTTGGAATGGGAACACTGAAGCTTTCTTT.